The 27 T cell receptor beta chains below all came from one sample that was sequenced in a study of blood T cell repertoires in COVID-19. Data came from immunoSEQ multiplex PCR; TCRdb stores just in-frame clones and leaves some out. The sample yields 140,000 to 150,000 clones, approximately 91% seen once. Input material: peripheral blood. The receptors were gathered from a human donor in a cohort sampled during active COVID-19.

The chain uses TRBV6-2 or TRBV6-3 and TRBJ1-5; no clear D. This CDR3 is built from 15 residues. Germline assignment: CDR1 MNHEY and CDR2 SVGEGT. The V and J ends lost 4 bases and 3 bases respectively, with 13 bases between them. The CDR3, as DNA: TGTGCCAGCAGTTTTAATCGCGGGATCAATCAGCCCCAGCATTTT. It yields the protein CASSFNRGINQPQHF.

V usage is TRBV25-1 and J usage is TRBJ2-4; TRBD1 matches at 9 bases. After removal of 1 base from V and 6 bases from J, the junction contained 7 bases not matched to a gene. This CDR3 has 16 amino acids. Germline V gene sequence: CDR1 MGHDK, CDR2 SYGVNS. The CDR3 nucleotides are TGTGCCAGCAGTGAATCCCCCGGACAGGGGAGAAACATTCAGTACTTC. Translation: CASSESPGQGRNIQYF.

V is TRBV7-2 and J is TRBJ2-1; TRBD2 is a possible D gene (6 bases). Germline V gene sequence: CDR1 SGHTA, CDR2 FQGNSA. Trimming removed 1 base at V and 8 bases at J, with 12 bases between. The CDR3 totals 14 residues. The CDR3 here is CASSLVGRGHEQFF. The CDR3 bases are TGTGCCAGCAGCTTAGTAGGGCGGGGCCATGAGCAGTTCTTC.

The chain couples TRBV7-9 to TRBJ2-7; 10 bases match TRBD1. The CDR3 spans 17 residues. V was pared by 3 bases and J by 6 bases, with 14 bases of the junction left unmatched. In germline, CDR1 is SEHNR, CDR2 FQNEAQ (reference sequence). DNA of the CDR3: TGTGCCAGCAGCTTGGGGACAGGGGCCTCCGAGACTGGCGAGCAGTACTTC. Translated, it gives CASSLGTGASETGEQYF.

This chain connects TRBV6-1 to TRBJ1-6, with 9 positions matching TRBD1. V lost 2 bases and J lost 11; bases outside the gene matches: 4. Germline V gene lookup returns CDR1 MNHNS and CDR2 SASEGT. The CDR3 totals 14 residues. DNA of the CDR3: TGTGCCAGCAGTGAACAGGGACAGGGTCCACCCCTCCACTTT. Protein product: CASSEQGQGPPLHF.

This rearrangement joins TRBV7-2 to TRBJ2-2; 8 nucleotides line up with TRBD2. Unmatched junction bases numbered 8, after V lost 7 bases and J lost 1 base. Germline loops: CDR1 SGHTA, CDR2 FQGNSA. The CDR3 runs to 16 residues. CDR3 coding DNA: TGTGCCAGCAAGGGGATAGCGGGGAGGAACACCGGGGAGCTGTTTTTT. Residues: CASKGIAGRNTGELFF.

The chain links TRBV4-3 to TRBJ1-1; TRBD1 matches at 8 bases. Per germline, CDR1 LGHNA and CDR2 YSLEER. The J segment lost 1 base and the V segment lost 4 bases, leaving 11 bases of the junction unmatched. The length of the CDR3 is 17 residues. CDR3 protein: CASSRSFLTGENTEAFF. Written as DNA, the CDR3 is TGCGCCAGCAGCCGATCATTCCTGACAGGGGAGAACACTGAAGCTTTCTTT.

The J gene is TRBJ1-2, the V gene TRBV19, with D tentatively TRBD1 (5 bases). The CDR3 has 12 amino acids. CDR1 and CDR2 (germline): LNHDA, SQIVND (reference sequence). Trimming cost V 5 bases and J 9 bases, with 13 bases left between them. The CDR3 region has the DNA TGTGCCAGTAGTCTTAGGGACTTCAGCTACACCTTC. This sequence encodes CASSLRDFSYTF.

CDR3 region: CASSREGPYNEQFF. For the CDR3, the DNA is TGCGCCAGCAGCCGGGAGGGACCCTACAATGAGCAGTTCTTC. The chain is built from TRBV5-1 and TRBJ2-1; 8 bases are shared with TRBD2. With V trimmed by 4 bases and J by 2 bases, 2 bases remained unmatched. CDR1 and CDR2 from the germline V gene are SGHRS and YFSETQ. CDR3 length equals 14 residues. The full variable domain, in which reference TRBV5-1 and TRBJ2-1 provide the parts outside the CDR3, is KAGVTQTPRYLIKTRGQQVTLSCSPISGHRSVSWYQQTPGQGLQFLFEYFSETQRNKGNFPGRFSGRQFSNSRSEMNVSTLELGDSALYLCASSREGPYNEQFFGPGTRLTVL.

The gene calls are TRBV6-5 and TRBJ2-7, with 9 bases that match TRBD1. The germline CDR1 and CDR2 sequences are MNHEY and SVGAGI. This CDR3 is 15 amino acids long. Unmatched junction bases numbered 5, after V lost 2 bases and J lost 3 bases. The CDR3 loop reads CASSYGTGPHYEQYF. DNA for the CDR3: TGTGCCAGCAGTTACGGGACAGGGCCACACTACGAGCAGTACTTC.

About this clone itself: A much larger clonotype is one base distant, so this may be a read error. The V and J genes are TRBV19 and TRBJ1-5, with 8 bases fitting TRBD1. This CDR3 region has 13 residues. Germline V lookup: CDR1 LNHDA, CDR2 SQIVND (reference sequence). V dropped 5 bases and J dropped 5; count of bases not matched to a gene: 2. CDR3 in DNA: TGTGCCAGTAGTCCGGACAGGGATCAGCCCCAGCATTTT. It specifies CASSPDRDQPQHF.

V gene TRBV9 combines with J gene TRBJ2-5; 8 nucleotides agree with TRBD1. The junction had 8 bases not matched to a gene; V was cut back by 6 bases and J by 1 base. The CDR3 has 15 residues. Germline V gene data show CDR1 as SGDLS and CDR2 as YYNGEE. Here the CDR3 reads CASTSSGGRQETQYF. CDR3 nucleotides: TGTGCCAGCACCAGCTCAGGGGGCCGCCAAGAGACCCAGTACTTC.

The J gene is TRBJ2-2, the V gene TRBV3-1 (or the pseudogene TRBV3-2); D uncertain. CDR3 length equals 15 residues. Trimming left V 0 bases short and J 10 bases short, with 15 bases between. Germline loops: CDR1 LGHDT, CDR2 YNNKEL (reference sequence). The CDR3 nucleotides read TGTGCCAGCAGCCAAGATCGGCCGCAGGCCGAGGAGCTGTTTTTT. It yields the protein CASSQDRPQAEELFF.

Here the CDR3 reads CASSSNTQYF. DNA for the CDR3: TGTGCCAGCAGTTCCAATACGCAGTATTTT. The V call is TRBV28, the J call TRBJ2-3; D is ambiguous. The V end was cut by 4 bases, the J end by 7 bases, with 3 bases between. The CDR3 consists of 10 residues. Germline assignment: CDR1 MDHEN and CDR2 SYDVKM.

This CDR3 reads CSARSGGESGTQYF. CDR3 nucleotides: TGCAGCGCCCGGTCGGGCGGGGAGTCCGGGACCCAGTACTTC. The rearrangement uses TRBV29-1 and TRBJ2-5; D is perhaps TRBD2 (6 bases). Per germline, CDR1 SQVTM and CDR2 ANQGSEA. The CDR3 sequence is 14 residues long. Deletions cut 7 bases from V and 7 bases from J, with 22 bases between.

V is TRBV15 and J is TRBJ2-3; 7 bases map to TRBD1. V was pared by 1 base and J by 0 bases, with 4 bases of the junction left unmatched. CDR1 and CDR2 from the germline V gene are LNHNV and YYDKDF (reference sequence). This CDR3 comprises 16 residues. The DNA for the CDR3 is TGTGCCACCAGCAGAGGACGGGACAGAAGCACAGATACGCAGTATTTT. Protein: CATSRGRDRSTDTQYF.

The chain carries TRBV5-1 and TRBJ2-7; perhaps TRBD1 as D (5 bases). Germline assignment: CDR1 SGHRS and CDR2 YFSETQ. This CDR3 is 12 amino acids long. Trimming removed 4 bases at V and 6 bases at J, with 11 bases between. In nucleotides, the CDR3 is TGCGCCAGCAGCCTCCCAGGGCCCGAGCAGTACTTC. Amino acids: CASSLPGPEQYF.

The chain has TRBV7-8 and TRBJ1-2; D is unresolved. The CDR3 runs 14 residues. V lost 5 bases to trimming and J lost 3 bases, with 13 bases between them. CDR1 is SGHVS, CDR2 FQNEAQ, per germline. This CDR3 reads CASSPIRRDYGYTF. The DNA for the CDR3 is TGTGCCAGCAGCCCCATTAGGCGGGACTATGGCTACACCTTC.

The table lists this clone with a count of one. The chain uses TRBV7-6 and TRBJ2-5; 12 bases align to TRBD2. This CDR3 is 16 amino acids long. Germline V gives CDR1 SGHVS, CDR2 FNYEAQ. The ends lost 0 bases at V and 5 bases at J; junction bases unmatched: 4. CDR3 in DNA: TGTGCCAGCAGCTTAGCGCGACTAGCGGGAGTCGAGACCCAGTACTTC. Translating it yields CASSLARLAGVETQYF.

The chain carries TRBV3-1 (or the pseudogene TRBV3-2) and TRBJ1-5; D gene ambiguous. The germline V gene encodes CDR1 LGHDT and CDR2 YNNKEL (reference sequence). V shed 2 bases and J shed 5 bases, with 4 bases lying between them. There are 12 residues in the CDR3. In nucleotides, the CDR3 is TGTGCCAGCAGCCAACGAGATCAGCCCCAGCATTTT. Its translation: CASSQRDQPQHF.

The chain recombines TRBV6-6 with TRBJ2-2, with 8 nucleotides matching TRBD2. This CDR3 has 17 residues. V lost 5 bases and J lost 2; bases outside the gene matches: 10. Germline values: CDR1 MNHNY, CDR2 SVGAGI (reference sequence). CDR3 in amino acids: CASSQPGLGGNTGELFF. In DNA form, the CDR3 reads TGTGCCAGCAGTCAACCGGGACTAGGGGGAAACACCGGGGAGCTGTTTTTT.

The rearrangement joins TRBV20-1 to TRBJ1-6, with D maybe TRBD1 (5 bases). The CDR3 contains 14 residues. The V and J ends lost 3 bases and 0 bases respectively, with 6 bases between them. The germline V gene encodes CDR1 DFQATT and CDR2 SNEGSKA (reference sequence). CDR3 nucleotide sequence: TGCAGTGCTAGTGACAGCTCCTATAATTCACCCCTCCACTTT. Its translation: CSASDSSYNSPLHF.

This clone was observed once. This chain connects TRBV6-1 to TRBJ2-7; 7 nucleotides align to TRBD2. Per the germline V gene, CDR1 is MNHNS and CDR2 is SASEGT. The CDR3 is made up of 15 amino acids. V lost 1 base to trimming and J lost 3 bases; unmatched junction nucleotides: 6. The DNA of the CDR3 is TGTGCCAGCAGTGAAGTCGGAGCGGGAAACTACGAGCAGTACTTC. It yields the protein CASSEVGAGNYEQYF.

The CDR3 here is CASSPMASGAGELFF. The CDR3 DNA sequence: TGTGCCAGCAGCCCCATGGCTAGCGGCGCCGGGGAGCTGTTTTTT. The genes are TRBV7-9 and TRBJ2-2; TRBD2 agrees at 7 bases. The CDR3 is made up of 15 amino acids. Per germline, CDR1 SEHNR and CDR2 FQNEAQ (reference sequence). Germline trimming cut 5 bases from V and 6 bases from J; bases unmatched to any gene: 9.

This chain uses TRBV29-1 with TRBJ1-1, with D hard to call. The germline gives CDR1 SQVTM, CDR2 ANQGSEA. This CDR3 is built from 12 residues. Trimming removed 4 bases at V and 2 bases at J, with 8 bases between. The CDR3 nucleotides are TGCAGCGTTGCTAGGAGCAACACTGAAGCTTTCTTT. This gives the protein CSVARSNTEAFF. The full variable domain, rest sourced from reference TRBV29-1 and TRBJ1-1, is SAVISQKPSRDICQRGTSLTIQCQVDSQVTMMFWYRQQPGQSLTLIATANQGSEATYESGFVIDKFPISRPNLTFSTLTVSNMSPEDSSIYLCSVARSNTEAFFGQGTRLTVV.

V is TRBV11-3 and J is TRBJ2-3; TRBD1 is a possible D gene (6 bases). Germline V lookup: CDR1 SGHNT, CDR2 YENEEA. V was cut by 0 bases and J by 0 bases, with 10 bases left in between. CDR3 length: 16 amino acids. CDR3 residues: CASSLEGRGSTDTQYF. CDR3 nucleotide sequence: TGTGCCAGCAGCTTAGAAGGCAGGGGAAGCACAGATACGCAGTATTTT. Filled out from reference TRBV11-3 and TRBJ2-3, the complete variable domain reads EAGVVQSPRYKIIEKKQPVAFWCNPISGHNTLYWYLQNLGQGPELLIRYENEEAVDDSQLPKDRFSAERLKGVDSTLKIQPAELGDSAVYLCASSLEGRGSTDTQYFGPGTRLTVL.

Here the CDR3 DNA reads TGCGCCAGCAGCCCCCCCGGATCGGGCAGGGCTGACATGAACACTGAAGCTTTCTTT. Protein sequence: CASSPPGSGRADMNTEAFF. J is TRBJ1-1 and V is TRBV5-1; D might be TRBD1 (5 bases). CDR3 size: 19 residues. The V gene lost 4 bases and the J gene lost 0 bases, with 25 bases spanning the gap. Looked up from germline, CDR1 is SGHRS and CDR2 is YFSETQ. Full variable domain (outside the CDR3, taken from reference TRBV5-1 and TRBJ1-1): KAGVTQTPRYLIKTRGQQVTLSCSPISGHRSVSWYQQTPGQGLQFLFEYFSETQRNKGNFPGRFSGRQFSNSRSEMNVSTLELGDSALYLCASSPPGSGRADMNTEAFFGQGTRLTVV.